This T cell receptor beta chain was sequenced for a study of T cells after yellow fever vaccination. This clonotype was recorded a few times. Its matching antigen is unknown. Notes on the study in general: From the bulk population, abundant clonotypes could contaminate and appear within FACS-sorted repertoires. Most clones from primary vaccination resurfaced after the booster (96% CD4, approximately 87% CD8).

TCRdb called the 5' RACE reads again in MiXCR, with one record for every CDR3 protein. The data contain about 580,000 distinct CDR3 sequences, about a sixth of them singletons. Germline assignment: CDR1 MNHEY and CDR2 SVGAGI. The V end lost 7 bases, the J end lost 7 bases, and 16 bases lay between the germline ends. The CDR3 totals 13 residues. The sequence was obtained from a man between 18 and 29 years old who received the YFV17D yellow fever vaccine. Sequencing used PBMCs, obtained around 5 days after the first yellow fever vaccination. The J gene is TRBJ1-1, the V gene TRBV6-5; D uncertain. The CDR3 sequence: CASIMVSRGEAFF. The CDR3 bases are TGTGCCAGCATTATGGTCTCAAGAGGTGAAGCTTTCTTT.